The following is a TCR beta chain sequence with its context. This entry belongs to a study of T cell responses to AZD1222 COVID-19 vaccine. Clones were sequenced by immunoSEQ multiplex PCR, and TCRdb holds only the in-frame ones, with some missing. The sample carries about 26,000 clones, roughly 85% recorded once. J gave up 9 bases and V 6 bases, and 8 bases lay outside the gene matches. CDR1 is SGHTA, CDR2 FQGNSA, per germline. This CDR3 region has 14 residues. The TCR comes from an adult who received the AZD1222 COVID-19 vaccine. V and J are TRBV7-2 and TRBJ2-4; 10 bases agree with TRBD1. The sample consisted of peripheral blood, taken 28 days after the second AZD1222 dose. CDR3 sequence: CASSSGQGGSIQYF. DNA for the CDR3: TGTGCCAGCAGTTCCGGACAGGGGGGGAGCATTCAGTACTTC.